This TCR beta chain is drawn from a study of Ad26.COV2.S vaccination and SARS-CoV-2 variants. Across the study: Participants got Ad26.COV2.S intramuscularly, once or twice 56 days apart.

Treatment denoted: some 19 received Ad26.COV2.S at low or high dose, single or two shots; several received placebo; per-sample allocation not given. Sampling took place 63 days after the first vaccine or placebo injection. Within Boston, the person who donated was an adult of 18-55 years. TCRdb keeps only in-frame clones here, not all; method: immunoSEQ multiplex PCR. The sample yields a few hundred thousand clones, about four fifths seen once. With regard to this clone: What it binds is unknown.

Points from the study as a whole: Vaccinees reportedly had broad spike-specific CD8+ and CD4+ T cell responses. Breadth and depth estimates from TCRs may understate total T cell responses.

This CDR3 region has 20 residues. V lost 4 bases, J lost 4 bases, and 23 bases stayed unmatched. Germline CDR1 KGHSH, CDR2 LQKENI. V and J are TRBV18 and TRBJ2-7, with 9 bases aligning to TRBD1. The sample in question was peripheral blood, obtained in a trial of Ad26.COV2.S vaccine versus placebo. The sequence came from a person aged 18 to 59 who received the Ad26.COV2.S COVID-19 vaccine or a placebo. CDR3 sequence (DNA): TGTGCCAGCTCACTCCGATCCGGGACAGGGAGAGCAGGGGGACCTTACGAGCAGTACTTC. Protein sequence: CASSLRSGTGRAGGPYEQYF. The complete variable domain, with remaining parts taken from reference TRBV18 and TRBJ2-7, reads NAGVMQNPRHLVRRRGQEARLRCSPMKGHSHVYWYRQLPEEGLKFMVYLQKENIIDESGMPKERFSAEFPKEGPSILRIQQVVRGDSAAYFCASSLRSGTGRAGGPYEQYFGPGTRLTVT.